The T cell receptor (beta chain) under discussion was sequenced for a study of blood T cell repertoires in COVID-19 (dated by TCRdb to the early 2020s). A note on the overall study: The collaborator samples originated in the United States, Italy and Spain and spanned the acute and convalescent phases of COVID-19. A de-identified subject ID, COVID-19 status, age in years and sex were almost always included in the sample metadata. The prospective study material was composed of cDNA or gDNA derived from T cells, B-cell-depleted T cells, or PBMCs. Where available, HLA class I and class II types were taken from metadata supplied by the sample provider and were not determined by assay-based typing. Subjects who had been exposed to COVID-19, were actively infected with it, or had recovered from it provided the deeply sampled blood TCRbeta repertoires that made up the dataset. The repertoires were made available in a free public database intended to serve as a resource for research on the immune response to SARS-CoV-2. Samples came from the ongoing ImmuneRACE study (first 160 participants) plus 1,254 subjects from 6 global collaborators. Points the paper makes about the study in general: The amount of clinical and demographic metadata varied by source and participant and was provided uncurated.

TCRbeta CDR3 regions were amplified from genomic DNA by means of the immunoSEQ Assay, a bias-controlled multiplex PCR. The study's processing was this. Nucleated cell counts per sample were estimated from amplification of reference gene primers within the assay. To quantify the absolute abundance of each unique TCRbeta CDR3 rearrangement, sequence reads were collapsed and filtered. For each sample, productive Simpson clonality was calculated as the square root of Simpson's diversity index across productive rearrangements. Not all clones reach the TCRdb copy of this immuneACCESS table, which keeps in-frame sequences only. Checked studies attribute under half of the gap to unresolved V genes and leave the rest unexplained. For V, J and clone size, that table is used; D and trimming come from the DNA. The sample table lists fewer than 500,000 clones, 70% to 90% of them with a count of one. The ten largest clones take up 0.7% to 0.85% of the sample.

The CDR3 contains 14 residues, cysteine and phenylalanine counted. The sequence is cut down to CDR3 DNA, 42 bases in frame from base 1. Taken from the germline V gene (reference sequence), the CDR1 and CDR2 loops are MNHNY and SVGAGI. V gives up 0 bases and J gives up 0 bases, and the segment between their germline ends measures 3 bases. At one collaborating source in Seattle, patients were enrolled during active infection and were followed longitudinally through the course of disease. Whole blood was collected in K2EDTA tubes by collaborating institutions according to the institutions' own protocols. For TCRbeta analysis, collaborators shipped samples in one of three forms: frozen whole blood, isolated PBMCs, or DNA extracted from either of those sample types. With regard to this clone: The specificity of this receptor is unknown. No base-level quality is on record; no much larger clone is a single base apart.

The sample was peripheral blood. The receptor was isolated from a man aged 18 to 35 with COVID-19, enrolled during active disease. This chain is built from TRBV6-6 and TRBJ1-5; the D gene is unclear. DNA sequence: TGTGCCAGCAGTTACTCCTATAGCAATCAGCCCCAGCATTTT. The resulting protein is CASSYSYSNQPQHF.